The present T cell receptor (beta chain) was sequenced within a study of CD4 T cells in relation to SARS-CoV-2 and coronaviruses. Germline V CDR1 and CDR2: SSHAT, FNYEAQ (reference sequence). CDR3 size: 15 residues. The V gene lost 1 base and the J gene lost 4 bases, with 11 bases spanning the gap. Some clones are missing from TCRdb's copy, which holds only in-frame ones; the method was immunoSEQ multiplex PCR. The sample has tens of thousands of clones, about 94% seen once. CD4+ T cells from unexposed donors were obtained before the COVID-19 pandemic (2011-2018). The sequenced material came from naive CD4+ T cells from PBMCs. Described subset: naive CD4+ T cells isolated by negative enrichment. The sequence was collected from a human donor in good health. The chain joins TRBV7-7 to TRBJ2-1; possibly TRBD2 for D (6 bases). CDR3 amino acids: CASSLDASAYNEQFF. The CDR3, as DNA: TGTGCCAGCAGCTTAGATGCTAGCGCATACAATGAGCAGTTCTTC.